What follows are 18 T cell receptor beta chains derived from one specimen sequenced in a study of blood T cell repertoires in COVID-19. The assay was immunoSEQ multiplex PCR, and TCRdb's table has in-frame clones only and misses some. This table holds about 120,000 clones, roughly 89% found once. The sample comprised peripheral blood. Receptors were obtained from a woman between 55 and 75 years old with COVID-19, enrolled during active disease.

The V and J genes are TRBV11-2 and TRBJ2-5; TRBD2 matches at 7 bases. The CDR3 covers 13 residues. Germline CDR1 and CDR2: SGHAT and FQNNGV. After removal of 5 bases from V and 5 bases from J, the junction contained 5 bases not matched to a gene. The CDR3 bases are TGTGCCAGCAGCCTCGGGACTAAGGAGACCCAGTACTTC. Residues: CASSLGTKETQYF.

The chain joins TRBV3-1 (or the pseudogene TRBV3-2) to TRBJ2-7; 9 bases are a match to TRBD1. There are 15 residues in the CDR3. The V gene's germline CDR1 is LGHDT and CDR2 YNNKEL (reference sequence). J gave up 4 bases and V 5 bases, and 9 bases lay outside the gene matches. The CDR3 DNA reads TGTGCCAGCAGCAACCCCGGGACAGGGCAATACGAGCAGTACTTC. This codes for CASSNPGTGQYEQYF.

The chain couples TRBV2 to TRBJ1-2; D is perhaps TRBD1 (5 bases). CDR1 SNHLY and CDR2 FYNNEI come from the germline V gene. The CDR3 length is 13 residues. V lost 5 bases and J 4 bases, leaving 11 bases between the germline ends. CDR3 sequence reads: CASSPQAVYGYTF. As DNA, the CDR3 is TGTGCCAGCAGTCCACAGGCCGTCTATGGCTACACCTTC.

This clone was seen a few times. This sequence joins TRBV2 and TRBJ2-7; tentatively, D is TRBD1 (6 bases). Trimming pared 6 bases from V and 3 bases from J, leaving 9 bases between. Germline V lookup: CDR1 SNHLY, CDR2 FYNNEI. The CDR3 extends over 12 amino acids. In DNA, the CDR3 is TGTGCCAGCAGCAGGGGTGGCTACGAGCAGTACTTC. This sequence encodes CASSRGGYEQYF.

A remark on this clone: One end of the junction is discordant with germline, which a read error may explain. The V and J genes are TRBV30 and TRBJ1-6, with D possibly being TRBD1 (5 bases). This CDR3 is built from 12 residues. CDR1 is GTSNPN and CDR2 is SVGIG in the germline V gene (reference sequence). Written as DNA, the CDR3 is TGTGCCTGGATGGTCTCCGTTGGGCAGGCAGGGTTT. Encoded protein: CAWMVSVGQAGF.

This chain joins TRBV6-5 and TRBJ2-5; tentatively, D is TRBD2 (6 bases). The CDR3 sequence is 16 residues long. Germline CDR1 MNHEY, CDR2 SVGAGI. Deletions cut 0 bases from V and 7 bases from J, with 18 bases between. CDR3 in DNA: TGTGCCAGCAGTTACTCGATGTCTAGCGTCGGGGGGACCCAGTACTTC. As protein: CASSYSMSSVGGTQYF.

The rearrangement joins TRBV6-4 to TRBJ2-2; 10 bases align to TRBD2. This CDR3 is built from 14 residues. Trimming cost V 7 bases and J 6 bases; bases outside gene matches: 5. CDR1 MRHNA and CDR2 SNTAGT come from the germline V gene. Written as DNA, the CDR3 is TGTGCCAGCAAGGCCGGGACTAGCGCCGGGGAGCTGTTTTTT. Protein sequence: CASKAGTSAGELFF.

This chain joins TRBV18 and TRBJ1-4; D is uncertain. The CDR3 sequence is 17 residues long. V was shortened by 1 base and J by 0 bases, with 12 bases between the two germline ends. Per germline, CDR1 KGHSH and CDR2 LQKENI. The CDR3 coding sequence is TGTGCCAGCTCACCACGGGTTCGGAGAGCAACTAATGAAAAACTGTTTTTT. Protein sequence: CASSPRVRRATNEKLFF. The whole variable domain, filled in from reference TRBV18 and TRBJ1-4, reads NAGVMQNPRHLVRRRGQEARLRCSPMKGHSHVYWYRQLPEEGLKFMVYLQKENIIDESGMPKERFSAEFPKEGPSILRIQQVVRGDSAAYFCASSPRVRRATNEKLFFGSGTQLSVL.

The CDR3 reads CASSYSRDSYGYTF. The CDR3 bases are TGTGCCAGCAGTTACTCCCGGGACAGCTATGGCTACACCTTC. V gene TRBV6-5 combines with J gene TRBJ1-2; 7 bases agree with TRBD1. CDR3 length: 14 amino acids. The germline V gene encodes CDR1 MNHEY and CDR2 SVGAGI. With 0 bases clipped from V and 4 bases from J, the junction kept 2 bases outside the gene matches.

The rearrangement joins TRBV7-9 to TRBJ2-7; tentatively, D is TRBD1 (6 bases). Trimming took 2 bases from V and 1 from J, leaving 15 bases between them. Looked up from germline, CDR1 is SEHNR and CDR2 is FQNEAQ (reference sequence). The CDR3 loop spans 16 amino acids. Written as DNA, the CDR3 is TGTGCCAGCAGCTTAAGAGCCGGGACATTTTCCTACGAGCAGTACTTC. Translating gives CASSLRAGTFSYEQYF.

The V gene is TRBV9, the J gene TRBJ1-1; 8 bases are a match to TRBD1. The germline CDR1 and CDR2 sequences are SGDLS and YYNGEE. V lost 0 bases and J lost 1; bases outside the gene matches: 5. The CDR3 has 16 residues. The CDR3 nucleotides read TGTGCCAGCAGCGTAGACCTCGGACAGGGGAACACTGAAGCTTTCTTT. Its translation: CASSVDLGQGNTEAFF. The variable domain in full, with the rest retrieved from reference TRBV9 and TRBJ1-1, is DSGVTQTPKHLITATGQRVTLRCSPRSGDLSVYWYQQSLDQGLQFLIQYYNGEERAKGNILERFSAQQFPDLHSELNLSSLELGDSALYFCASSVDLGQGNTEAFFGQGTRLTVV.

The J gene is TRBJ2-7, the V gene TRBV19; 7 nucleotides match TRBD2. This CDR3 is 15 amino acids long. Germline V gives CDR1 LNHDA, CDR2 SQIVND (reference sequence). Unmatched junction bases numbered 10, after V lost 6 bases and J lost 2 bases. Here the CDR3 reads CASSMVAGNTYEQYF. CDR3 DNA sequence: TGTGCCAGTAGCATGGTAGCGGGCAATACCTACGAGCAGTACTTC.

This chain joins TRBV6-6 and TRBJ1-5; D unresolved. The V end was cut by 2 bases, the J end by 7 bases, with 12 bases between. The CDR3 consists of 14 residues. In germline, CDR1 is MNHNY, CDR2 SVGAGI (reference sequence). The CDR3: CASSYPSSRQPQHF. The CDR3 DNA is TGTGCCAGCAGTTACCCTTCCTCCCGGCAGCCCCAGCATTTT.

J is TRBJ2-7 and V is TRBV4-3; 8 nucleotides align to TRBD1. CDR1 LGHNA and CDR2 YSLEER come from the germline V gene. V gave up 0 bases and J gave up 2 bases; unmatched junction bases: 6. CDR3 length equals 16 residues. CDR3 in amino acids: CASSQDPPGGAYEQYF. Written as DNA, the CDR3 is TGCGCCAGCAGCCAAGATCCTCCAGGGGGCGCCTACGAGCAGTACTTC.

V gene TRBV5-6 combines with J gene TRBJ2-7; D is perhaps TRBD1 (6 bases). Trimming left V 0 bases short and J 4 bases short, with 14 bases between. CDR3 length equals 15 residues. CDR1 and CDR2 (germline): SGHDT, YYEEEE. In DNA form, the CDR3 reads TGTGCCAGCAGCTTGGCCGTAGGGGGTCGGTACGAGCAGTACTTC. This gives the protein CASSLAVGGRYEQYF.

The rearrangement links TRBV18 to TRBJ2-7; TRBD2 is a possible D gene (6 bases). CDR1 and CDR2 from the germline V gene are KGHSH and LQKENI. Trimming shortened V by 0 bases and J by 0 bases, and 9 bases separated the two germline ends. The length of the CDR3 is 15 residues. The CDR3 region is CASSPPGRGSYEQYF. CDR3 bases: TGTGCCAGCTCACCACCGGGGCGGGGCTCCTACGAGCAGTACTTC. Complete variable domain (other parts from reference TRBV18 and TRBJ2-7): NAGVMQNPRHLVRRRGQEARLRCSPMKGHSHVYWYRQLPEEGLKFMVYLQKENIIDESGMPKERFSAEFPKEGPSILRIQQVVRGDSAAYFCASSPPGRGSYEQYFGPGTRLTVT.

The CDR3 region is CASSESRGGINTQYF. The CDR3 coding sequence is TGCGCCAGCAGTGAGTCGAGGGGGGGGATAAATACGCAGTATTTT. The J gene is TRBJ2-3, the V gene TRBV10-2, with D perhaps matching TRBD2 (7 bases). This CDR3 has 15 amino acids. V lost 0 bases and J 7 bases, leaving 14 bases between the germline ends. Germline loops: CDR1 WSHSY, CDR2 SAAADI.

V gene TRBV29-1 combines with J gene TRBJ1-1; no clear D gene. From germline, CDR1 is SQVTM and CDR2 ANQGSEA. CDR3 size: 11 residues. V gave up 4 bases and J gave up 7 bases, with 10 bases separating them. This CDR3 is CSVGYGVEAFF. CDR3 bases: TGCAGCGTTGGGTACGGAGTTGAAGCTTTCTTT.